Described below is a single T cell receptor beta chain sequence and its context. Sequencing used immunoSEQ multiplex PCR; TCRdb keeps in-frame clones, though not all of them. The repertoire consists of about 88,000 clones, with approximately 91% occurring once and the leading ten covering approximately 10%. The sample belongs to a study of PD-L1 blockade in urothelial cancer. Germline V gene sequence: CDR1 SGHTA, CDR2 FQGNSA. This CDR3 comprises 19 residues. Germline trimming cut 5 bases from V and 2 bases from J; bases unmatched to any gene: 21. The TCR was taken from a man in his sixties with urothelial cancer. The input for sequencing was PBMCs, taken around atezolizumab (anti-PD-L1) treatment. This rearrangement joins TRBV7-2 to TRBJ2-7; TRBD1 aligns across 7 bases. The DNA for the CDR3 is TGTGCCAGCAGCCCTCGCTATCTCCTCGACAGGGTAGGGACCTACGAGCAGTACTTC. Protein product: CASSPRYLLDRVGTYEQYF.